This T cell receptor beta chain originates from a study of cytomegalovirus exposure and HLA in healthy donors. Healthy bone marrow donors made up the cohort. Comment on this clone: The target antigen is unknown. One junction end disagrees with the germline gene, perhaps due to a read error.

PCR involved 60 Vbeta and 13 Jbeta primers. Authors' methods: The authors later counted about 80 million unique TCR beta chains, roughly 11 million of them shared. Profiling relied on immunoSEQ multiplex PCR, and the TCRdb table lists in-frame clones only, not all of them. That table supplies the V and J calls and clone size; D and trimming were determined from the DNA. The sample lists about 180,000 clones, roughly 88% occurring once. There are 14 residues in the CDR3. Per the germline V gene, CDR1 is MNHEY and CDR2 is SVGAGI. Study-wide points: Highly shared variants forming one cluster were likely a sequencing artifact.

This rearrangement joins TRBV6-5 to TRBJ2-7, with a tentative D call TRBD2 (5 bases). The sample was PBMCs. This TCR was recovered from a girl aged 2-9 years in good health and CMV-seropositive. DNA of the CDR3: TGTGCCAGCAGTTACGGGCCTAGCTCCTACGAGCGGTACTTC. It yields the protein CASSYGPSSYERYF.